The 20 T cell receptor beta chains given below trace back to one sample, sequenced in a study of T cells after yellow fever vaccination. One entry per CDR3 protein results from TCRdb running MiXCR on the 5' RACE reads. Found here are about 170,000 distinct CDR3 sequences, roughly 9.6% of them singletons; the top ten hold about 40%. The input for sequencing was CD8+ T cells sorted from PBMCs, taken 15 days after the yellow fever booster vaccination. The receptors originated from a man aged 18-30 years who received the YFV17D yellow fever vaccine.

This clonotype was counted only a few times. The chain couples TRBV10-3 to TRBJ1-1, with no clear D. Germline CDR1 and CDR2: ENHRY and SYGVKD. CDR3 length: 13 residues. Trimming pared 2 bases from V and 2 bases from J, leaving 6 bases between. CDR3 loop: CAISETANTEAFF. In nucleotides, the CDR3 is TGTGCCATCAGTGAGACAGCAAACACTGAAGCTTTCTTT.

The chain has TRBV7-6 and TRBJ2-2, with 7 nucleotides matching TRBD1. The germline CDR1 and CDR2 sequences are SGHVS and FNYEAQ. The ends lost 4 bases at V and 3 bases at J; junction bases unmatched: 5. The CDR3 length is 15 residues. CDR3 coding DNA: TGTGCCAGCAGCTCCCTCGACAGGGACACCGGGGAGCTGTTTTTT. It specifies CASSSLDRDTGELFF.

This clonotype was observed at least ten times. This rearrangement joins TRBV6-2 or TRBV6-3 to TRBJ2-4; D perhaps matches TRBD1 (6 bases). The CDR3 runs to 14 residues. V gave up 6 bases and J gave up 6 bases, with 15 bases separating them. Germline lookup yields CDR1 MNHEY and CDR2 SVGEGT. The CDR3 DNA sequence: TGTGCCAGCAGGGAGCAAGGGACACGAAACATTCAGTACTTC. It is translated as CASREQGTRNIQYF.

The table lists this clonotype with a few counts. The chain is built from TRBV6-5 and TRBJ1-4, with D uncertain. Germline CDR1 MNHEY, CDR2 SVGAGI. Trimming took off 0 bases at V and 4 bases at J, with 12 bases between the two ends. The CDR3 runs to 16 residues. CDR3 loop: CASSYSSGLVNEKLFF. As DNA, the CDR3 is TGTGCCAGCAGTTACTCGAGCGGGTTGGTTAATGAAAAACTGTTTTTT.

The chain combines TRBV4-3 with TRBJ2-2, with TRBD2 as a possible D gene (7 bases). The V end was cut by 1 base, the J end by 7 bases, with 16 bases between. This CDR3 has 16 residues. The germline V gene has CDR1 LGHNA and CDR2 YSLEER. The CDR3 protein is CASSQGWGGRSGELFF. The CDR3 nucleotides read TGCGCCAGCAGCCAAGGTTGGGGGGGGCGCAGCGGGGAGCTGTTTTTT.

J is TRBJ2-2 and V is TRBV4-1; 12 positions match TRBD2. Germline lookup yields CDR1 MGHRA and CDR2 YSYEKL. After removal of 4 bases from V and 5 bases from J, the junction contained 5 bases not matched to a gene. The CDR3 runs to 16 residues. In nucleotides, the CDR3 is TGCGCCAGCAGCCGGAGACTAGCGGGGGAAACCGGGGAGCTGTTTTTT. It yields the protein CASSRRLAGETGELFF.

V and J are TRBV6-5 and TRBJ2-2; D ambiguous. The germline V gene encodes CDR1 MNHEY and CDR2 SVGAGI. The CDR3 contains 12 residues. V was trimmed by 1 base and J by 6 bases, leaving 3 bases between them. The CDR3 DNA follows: TGTGCCAGCAGTTACTTTCCCGGGGAGCTGTTTTTT. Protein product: CASSYFPGELFF.

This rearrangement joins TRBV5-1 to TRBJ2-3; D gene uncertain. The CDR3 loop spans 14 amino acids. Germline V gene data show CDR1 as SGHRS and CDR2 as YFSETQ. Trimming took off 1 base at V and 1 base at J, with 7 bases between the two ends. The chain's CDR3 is CASSLWSGTDTQYF. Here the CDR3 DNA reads TGCGCCAGCAGCTTGTGGTCAGGCACAGATACGCAGTATTTT.

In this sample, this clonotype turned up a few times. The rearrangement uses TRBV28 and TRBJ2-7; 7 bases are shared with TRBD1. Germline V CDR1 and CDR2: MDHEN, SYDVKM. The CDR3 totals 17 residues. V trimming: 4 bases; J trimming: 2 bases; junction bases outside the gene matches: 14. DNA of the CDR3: TGTGCCAGCAGTTGGGGTGGGGCAGGGGGTGGAACCTACGAGCAGTACTTC. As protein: CASSWGGAGGGTYEQYF. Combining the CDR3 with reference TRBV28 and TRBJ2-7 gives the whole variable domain DVKVTQSSRYLVKRTGEKVFLECVQDMDHENMFWYRQDPGLGLRLIYFSYDVKMKEKGDIPEGYSVSREKKERFSLILESASTNQTSMYLCASSWGGAGGGTYEQYFGPGTRLTVT.

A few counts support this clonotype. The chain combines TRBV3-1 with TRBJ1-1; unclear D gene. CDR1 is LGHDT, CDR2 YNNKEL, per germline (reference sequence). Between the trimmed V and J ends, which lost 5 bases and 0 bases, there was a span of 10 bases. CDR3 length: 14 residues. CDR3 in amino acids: CASSVLRMNTEAFF. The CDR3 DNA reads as TGTGCCAGCAGCGTTTTGCGCATGAACACTGAAGCTTTCTTT.

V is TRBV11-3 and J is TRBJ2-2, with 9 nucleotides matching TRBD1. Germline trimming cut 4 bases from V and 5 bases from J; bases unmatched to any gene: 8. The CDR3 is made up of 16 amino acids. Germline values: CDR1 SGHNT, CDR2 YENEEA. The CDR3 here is CASSSQDRGSTGELFF. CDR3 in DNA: TGTGCCAGCAGCTCCCAGGACAGGGGAAGTACCGGGGAGCTGTTTTTT.

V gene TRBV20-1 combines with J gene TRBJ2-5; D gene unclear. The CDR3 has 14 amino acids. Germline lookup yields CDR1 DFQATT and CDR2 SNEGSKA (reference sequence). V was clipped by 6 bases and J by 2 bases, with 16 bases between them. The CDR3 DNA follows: TGCAGTGCGATGGCCCTGGGCGCGCAAGAGACCCAGTACTTC. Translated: CSAMALGAQETQYF.

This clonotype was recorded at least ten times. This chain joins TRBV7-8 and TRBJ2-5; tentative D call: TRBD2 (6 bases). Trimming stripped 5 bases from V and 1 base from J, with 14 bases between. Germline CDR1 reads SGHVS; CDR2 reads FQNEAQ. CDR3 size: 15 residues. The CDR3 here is CASSLRERSQETQYF. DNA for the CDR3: TGTGCCAGCAGCCTCCGGGAGAGATCCCAAGAGACCCAGTACTTC.

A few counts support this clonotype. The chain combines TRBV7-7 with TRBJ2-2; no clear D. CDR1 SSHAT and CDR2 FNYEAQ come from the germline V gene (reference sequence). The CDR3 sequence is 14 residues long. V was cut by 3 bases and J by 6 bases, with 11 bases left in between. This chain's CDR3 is CASSLLGDSGELFF. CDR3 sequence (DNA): TGTGCCAGCAGCTTGCTTGGGGATTCCGGGGAGCTGTTTTTT.

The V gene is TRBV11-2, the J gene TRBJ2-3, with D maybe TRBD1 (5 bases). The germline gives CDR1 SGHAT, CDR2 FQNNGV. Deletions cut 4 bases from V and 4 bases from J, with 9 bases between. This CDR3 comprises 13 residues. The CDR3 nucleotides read TGTGCCAGCAGCTCAGGGTTTGCAGATACGCAGTATTTT. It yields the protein CASSSGFADTQYF. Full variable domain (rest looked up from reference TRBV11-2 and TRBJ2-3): EAGVAQSPRYKIIEKRQSVAFWCNPISGHATLYWYQQILGQGPKLLIQFQNNGVVDDSQLPKDRFSAERLKGVDSTLKIQPAKLEDSAVYLCASSSGFADTQYFGPGTRLTVL.

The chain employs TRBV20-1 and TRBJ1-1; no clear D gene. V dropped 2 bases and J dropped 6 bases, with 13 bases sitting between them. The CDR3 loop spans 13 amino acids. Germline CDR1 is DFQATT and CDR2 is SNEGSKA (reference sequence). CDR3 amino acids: CSARSPGNPEAFF. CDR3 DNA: TGCAGTGCTAGATCACCAGGAAACCCTGAAGCTTTCTTT.

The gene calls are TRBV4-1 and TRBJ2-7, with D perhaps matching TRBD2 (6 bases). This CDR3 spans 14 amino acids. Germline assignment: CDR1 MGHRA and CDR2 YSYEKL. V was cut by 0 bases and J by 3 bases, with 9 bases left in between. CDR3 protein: CASSQERGGYEQYF. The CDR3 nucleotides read TGCGCCAGCAGCCAAGAACGGGGAGGCTACGAGCAGTACTTC.

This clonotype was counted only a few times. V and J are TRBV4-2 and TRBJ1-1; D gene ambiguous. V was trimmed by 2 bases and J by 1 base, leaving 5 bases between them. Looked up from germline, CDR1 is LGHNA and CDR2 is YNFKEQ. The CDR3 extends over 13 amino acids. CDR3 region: CASSQSTNTEAFF. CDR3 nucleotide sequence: TGTGCCAGCAGCCAAAGCACGAACACTGAAGCTTTCTTT.

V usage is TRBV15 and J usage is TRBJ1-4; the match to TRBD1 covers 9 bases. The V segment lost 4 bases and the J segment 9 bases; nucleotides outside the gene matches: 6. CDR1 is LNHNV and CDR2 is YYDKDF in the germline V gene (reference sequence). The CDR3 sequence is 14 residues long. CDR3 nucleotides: TGTGCCACCAGCATTCCGGACAGGGGCCAAAAACTGTTTTTT. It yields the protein CATSIPDRGQKLFF.

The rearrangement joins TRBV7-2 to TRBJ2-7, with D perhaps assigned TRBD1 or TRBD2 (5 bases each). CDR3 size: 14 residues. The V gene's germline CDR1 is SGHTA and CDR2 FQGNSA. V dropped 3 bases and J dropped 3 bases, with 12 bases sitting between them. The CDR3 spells CASSFGTDFYEQYV. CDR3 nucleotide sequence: TGTGCCAGCAGCTTCGGGACGGACTTCTACGAGCAGTACGTC.